What follows describes a single T cell receptor (beta chain). Profiling relied on immunoSEQ multiplex PCR, and the TCRdb table lists in-frame clones only, not all of them. The sample yields some 230,000 clones, around 90% seen once. The source of the sample is a study of cytomegalovirus exposure and HLA in healthy donors. About the research overall: The approximately 110 validation repertoires and the roughly 670 first-cohort repertoires shared a platform, a later analysis reported.

The V gene end was trimmed by 5 bases and the J gene end by 9 bases; junction bases not matched to a gene: 3. Germline CDR1 DFQATT, CDR2 SNEGSKA (reference sequence). This CDR3 comprises 10 residues. This sequence was found in a woman aged 18-35 years in good health and CMV-seronegative. This chain links TRBV20-1 with TRBJ2-5; 7 positions match TRBD2. Sequencing was performed on PBMCs. CDR3 region: CSAASGAQYF. CDR3 nucleotide sequence: TGCAGTGCTGCCAGCGGGGCCCAGTACTTC.